The next 30 T cell receptor beta chains were all read from a single sample in a study of cytomegalovirus exposure and HLA in healthy donors (TCRdb year 2017). The protocol used for the library was the immunoSEQ multiplex PCR assay. The multiplex PCR relied on a mix of 60 forward primers for TCR Vbeta segments and 13 reverse primers for TCR Jbeta segments. The table was pulled from immuneACCESS by TCRdb, which kept in-frame rearrangements only. Such tables lose some clones; where checked, under half of the loss comes from unresolved V genes, and the rest has no known cause. In all, the sample holds 150,000 to 200,000 clones, and roughly 80% of those were seen once. Clones ranked in the top ten supply approximately 7% of the sample. The material sequenced was PBMCs. These receptor sequences come from a woman aged 25 to 39 in good health and CMV-seropositive.

Points on this clone: Other DNA sequences in this sample translate to the same CDR3. The genes are TRBV7-3 and TRBJ1-2, with D perhaps matching TRBD1 (5 bases). The germline CDR1 and CDR2 sequences are SGHTA and FQGTGA. V lost 5 bases and J 2 bases, leaving 9 bases between the germline ends. This CDR3 has 13 amino acids. The CDR3 loop reads CASSPDRNYGYTF. The CDR3 bases are TGTGCCAGCAGCCCAGACAGAAACTATGGCTACACCTTC.

The chain carries TRBV9 and TRBJ2-2; no clear D. There are 14 residues in the CDR3. Trimming stripped 3 bases from V and 6 bases from J, with 12 bases between. Germline loops: CDR1 SGDLS, CDR2 YYNGEE. CDR3 region: CASSAQALPGELFF. For the CDR3, the DNA is TGTGCCAGCAGCGCTCAGGCTCTGCCCGGGGAGCTGTTTTTT.

V gene TRBV4-2 combines with J gene TRBJ2-7; 9 nucleotides match TRBD1. This CDR3 has 15 amino acids. Germline CDR1 LGHNA, CDR2 YNFKEQ. After removal of 1 base from V and 2 bases from J, the junction contained 3 bases not matched to a gene. CDR3 sequence: CASSQARQGAYEQYF. The CDR3 DNA reads as TGTGCCAGCAGCCAAGCCCGACAGGGGGCCTACGAGCAGTACTTC.

The chain's CDR3 is CASSVRDRVEAFF. The CDR3 DNA reads as TGTGCCAGTAGCGTCCGGGACAGGGTTGAAGCTTTCTTT. This chain uses TRBV19 with TRBJ1-1; 9 bases match TRBD1. CDR1 and CDR2 from the germline V gene are LNHDA and SQIVND (reference sequence). This CDR3 is built from 13 residues. J lost 7 bases, V lost 6 bases, and 6 bases had no gene match.

The V call is TRBV27, the J call TRBJ1-3, with D possibly matching TRBD1 (6 bases). CDR3 length: 14 amino acids. With 6 bases removed from V and 0 bases from J, the gap between germline ends came to 9 bases. Germline values: CDR1 MNHEY, CDR2 SMNVEV (reference sequence). DNA for the CDR3: TGTGCCAGCAGAACAGGGATCTCTGGAAACACCATATATTTT. Translated: CASRTGISGNTIYF.

V gene TRBV7-9 combines with J gene TRBJ1-1; the match to TRBD1 covers 7 bases. CDR3 length equals 14 residues. J was trimmed by 5 bases and V by 4 bases; bases with no gene match: 7. The germline CDR1 and CDR2 sequences are SEHNR and FQNEAQ (reference sequence). The CDR3 spells CASSSYRGWTEAFF. CDR3 nucleotide sequence: TGTGCCAGCAGCTCCTACAGGGGTTGGACTGAAGCTTTCTTT.

CDR3 bases: TGTGCCAGCAGAGACAATCCCGATCAGCCCCAGCATTTT. Encoded protein: CASRDNPDQPQHF. This sequence joins TRBV6-1 and TRBJ1-5; D remains ambiguous. This CDR3 spans 13 amino acids. Trimming stripped 6 bases from V and 5 bases from J, with 11 bases between. The germline gives CDR1 MNHNS, CDR2 SASEGT.

The chain combines TRBV9 with TRBJ2-5, with D possibly TRBD2 on 5 matching bases. The germline CDR1 and CDR2 sequences are SGDLS and YYNGEE. V was trimmed by 5 bases and J by 1 base, leaving 15 bases between them. The CDR3 has 15 residues. The DNA of the CDR3 is TGTGCCAGCAGACGAGCGGAGGACTCCCAAGAGACCCAGTACTTC. Its protein is CASRRAEDSQETQYF.

The chain joins TRBV5-6 to TRBJ2-7; the D gene is possibly TRBD1 (8 bases). CDR3 length: 15 residues. V was trimmed by 4 bases and J by 4 bases, leaving 18 bases between them. Germline V CDR1 and CDR2: SGHDT, YYEEEE. CDR3 bases: TGTGCCAGCAGCGCTCACTACAGGGGGGGGTACGAGCAGTACTTC. It encodes CASSAHYRGGYEQYF.

This clone was seen repeatedly, ten times or more. In the same sample, other DNA sequences code for this CDR3. V is TRBV25-1 and J is TRBJ1-2, with D maybe TRBD1 (5 bases). CDR1 is MGHDK, CDR2 SYGVNS, per germline. This CDR3 is built from 12 residues. Deletions cut 9 bases from V and 5 bases from J, with 13 bases between. This CDR3 is CASSDSRYGYTF. The CDR3 DNA reads TGTGCCAGTTCCGACAGCCGATATGGCTACACCTTC.

This clone occurred a few times. The rearrangement links TRBV14 to TRBJ2-5; no reliable D call. This CDR3 is 14 amino acids long. Germline loops: CDR1 SGHDN, CDR2 FVKESK. The V gene lost 4 bases and the J gene lost 0 bases, with 9 bases spanning the gap. CDR3 residues: CASSRTFNQETQYF. The DNA for the CDR3 is TGTGCCAGCAGCCGAACATTCAACCAAGAGACCCAGTACTTC.

Details on this clone: An end of the junction differs from the germline gene, which may be a read error. The J gene is TRBJ2-7, the V gene TRBV7-9; TRBD2 might be the D (5 bases). The CDR3 is 12 amino acids. The germline gives CDR1 SEHNR, CDR2 FQNEAQ (reference sequence). The CDR3 bases are TGTTCCAGCAGCTTACTACCGGCGGGGCAGTACTTC. Protein product: CSSSLLPAGQYF.

The chain has TRBV10-3 and TRBJ2-3; 7 positions agree with TRBD1. Per the germline V gene, CDR1 is ENHRY and CDR2 is SYGVKD. The trim removed 8 bases at V and 0 bases at J, leaving 5 bases unmatched. CDR3 length: 14 amino acids. CDR3 coding DNA: TGTGCCATCCGGCCGGGACAGAGCACAGATACGCAGTATTTT. It encodes CAIRPGQSTDTQYF.

This chain uses TRBV12-5 with TRBJ2-1, with 7 nucleotides matching TRBD1. This CDR3 has 15 amino acids. Trimming cost V 6 bases and J 0 bases; bases outside gene matches: 5. Germline values: CDR1 LGHNT, CDR2 FRNRAP. The DNA of the CDR3 is TGTGCTAGTGGCCTGGGACAGAGCTCCTACAATGAGCAGTTCTTC. Translation: CASGLGQSSYNEQFF.

The chain couples TRBV5-1 to TRBJ1-5; unclear D gene. The CDR3 totals 13 residues. Trimming removed 1 base at V and 6 bases at J, with 8 bases between. CDR1 is SGHRS, CDR2 YFSETQ, per germline. CDR3 sequence reads: CASSLTLGQPQHF. As DNA, the CDR3 is TGCGCCAGCAGCTTGACCCTAGGTCAGCCCCAGCATTTT.

The rearrangement links TRBV28 to TRBJ1-1; the D gene is possibly TRBD1 (5 bases). The CDR3 has 15 residues. Germline V gene sequence: CDR1 MDHEN, CDR2 SYDVKM. V shed 3 bases and J shed 0 bases, with 11 bases lying between them. CDR3 sequence (DNA): TGTGCCAGCAGTTTGACTCGGGGGGTGAACACTGAAGCTTTCTTT. Its translation: CASSLTRGVNTEAFF.

The chain recombines TRBV7-2 with TRBJ2-6; D gene ambiguous. CDR1 and CDR2 (germline): SGHTA, FQGNSA. This CDR3 has 15 residues. The V end was cut by 7 bases, the J end by 1 base, with 11 bases between. This chain's CDR3 is CASTLMRSGANVLTF. The CDR3 DNA reads as TGTGCCAGCACCCTTATGAGATCTGGGGCCAACGTCCTGACTTTC.

This chain links TRBV4-2 with TRBJ1-3; D is possibly TRBD1 (5 bases). Germline CDR1 reads LGHNA; CDR2 reads YNFKEQ. The CDR3 extends over 15 amino acids. V lost 0 bases, J lost 4 bases, and 10 bases lay in between. CDR3 DNA: TGTGCCAGCAGCCAAGAACAGGATCAAGGAAACACCATATATTTT. This translates into CASSQEQDQGNTIYF.

The rearrangement uses TRBV7-6 and TRBJ2-7; 8 bases line up with TRBD2. Trimming at V came to 11 bases and at J to 6 bases, leaving 6 bases not matched to a gene. CDR1 and CDR2 (germline): SGHVS, FNYEAQ. There are 11 residues in the CDR3. In nucleotides, the CDR3 is TGTGCCGTCGGGGGGGTCAGCGAGCAGTACTTC. Translating gives CAVGGVSEQYF.

V gene TRBV11-2 combines with J gene TRBJ2-1; the match to TRBD1 covers 10 bases. Germline lookup yields CDR1 SGHAT and CDR2 FQNNGV. V shed 6 bases, J shed 6 bases, and the junction held 8 bases outside the gene matches. This CDR3 comprises 15 residues. CDR3 nucleotides: TGTGCCAGCAGGAGACCGGGACAGGGGATCAATGAGCAGTTCTTC. It translates to CASRRPGQGINEQFF.

The rearrangement uses TRBV7-8 and TRBJ1-6, with D perhaps matching TRBD1 (5 bases). This CDR3 contains 14 residues. V lost 5 bases to trimming and J lost 7 bases, with 12 bases between them. Germline V gene sequence: CDR1 SGHVS, CDR2 FQNEAQ. The CDR3 reads CASSPEGLNSPLHF. The CDR3 DNA reads TGTGCCAGCAGCCCCGAGGGACTAAATTCACCCCTCCACTTT.

Only one count was recorded for this clone. The chain joins TRBV6-1 to TRBJ1-5; D gene uncertain. V dropped 6 bases and J dropped 4 bases, with 10 bases sitting between them. The CDR3 contains 13 residues. Germline CDR1 MNHNS, CDR2 SASEGT. In DNA form, the CDR3 reads TGTGCCAGCAGCGATAGGGAGAATCAGCCCCAGCATTTT. Protein: CASSDRENQPQHF.

The chain combines TRBV18 with TRBJ1-3; D ambiguous. The ends were cut back, 0 bases at V and 0 bases at J, with 9 bases in the middle. From germline, CDR1 is KGHSH and CDR2 LQKENI. The CDR3 totals 16 residues. The CDR3 region has the DNA TGTGCCAGCTCACCACCGGGCCAGTACTCTGGAAACACCATATATTTT. This gives the protein CASSPPGQYSGNTIYF.

This chain connects TRBV4-2 to TRBJ2-3, with D unresolved. The germline V and J ends were trimmed by 0 bases and 4 bases, with 5 bases remaining between them. Germline lookup yields CDR1 LGHNA and CDR2 YNFKEQ. The CDR3 covers 13 residues. This chain's CDR3 is CASSQDQADTQYF. CDR3 sequence (DNA): TGTGCCAGCAGCCAAGATCAGGCAGATACGCAGTATTTT.

This rearrangement joins TRBV6-6 to TRBJ1-2; 11 nucleotides align to TRBD1. The V and J ends lost 7 bases and 0 bases, in that order; junction bases with no gene match: 7. The CDR3 covers 16 residues. CDR1 and CDR2 (germline): MNHNY, SVGAGI (reference sequence). The CDR3 is CASIEDRGHANYGYTF. In DNA form, the CDR3 reads TGTGCCAGCATCGAGGACAGGGGGCATGCTAACTATGGCTACACCTTC.

V and J are TRBV30 and TRBJ1-2; 7 bases fit TRBD1. V lost 5 bases to trimming and J lost 0 bases; unmatched junction nucleotides: 6. This CDR3 is built from 14 residues. Germline V gives CDR1 GTSNPN, CDR2 SVGIG (reference sequence). In DNA, the CDR3 is TGTGCCTGGCATAGGACAGGCCCTAACTATGGCTACACCTTC. It specifies CAWHRTGPNYGYTF.

The rearrangement links TRBV5-1 to TRBJ2-2, with unresolved D. Germline V CDR1 and CDR2: SGHRS, YFSETQ. CDR3 size: 14 residues. Trimming pared 0 bases from V and 4 bases from J, leaving 7 bases between. The CDR3 DNA reads TGCGCCAGCAGCTTGGAACACAGCACCGGGGAGCTGTTTTTT. Translated, it gives CASSLEHSTGELFF.

The chain couples TRBV29-1 to TRBJ2-3; D call uncertain. With 7 bases removed from V and 3 bases from J, the gap between germline ends came to 20 bases. CDR3 size: 15 residues. The germline V gene encodes CDR1 SQVTM and CDR2 ANQGSEA. The chain's CDR3 is CSAQVGSSLTDTQYF. CDR3 coding DNA: TGCAGCGCCCAAGTGGGTAGCTCGTTGACAGATACGCAGTATTTT.

The chain couples TRBV5-8 to TRBJ1-4; the match to TRBD1 covers 11 bases. Germline loops: CDR1 SGHTS, CDR2 YDEGEE. The CDR3 is 17 residues long. V gave up 4 bases and J gave up 2 bases; unmatched junction bases: 7. CDR3: CASSPGQGVETNEKLFF. The CDR3 DNA reads TGTGCCAGCAGCCCGGGACAGGGGGTAGAGACTAATGAAAAACTGTTTTTT.

The CDR3 DNA reads TGTGCCAGCAGACGCCCACAGAGACCGAACACTGAAGCTTTCTTT. Translation gives CASRRPQRPNTEAFF. The chain combines TRBV6-5 with TRBJ1-1; no firm D call. This CDR3 spans 15 amino acids. Trimming took 6 bases from V and 1 from J, leaving 15 bases between them. Germline V lookup: CDR1 MNHEY, CDR2 SVGAGI.